The clone carrying this TCR beta chain was counted between two and nine times. No antigen is known for it. Using its own MiXCR run on the reads, TCRdb lists one record per CDR3 protein. Of some 24,000 distinct CDR3 sequences listed, 20% to 25% are singletons. This sample was taken from a study of T cell repertoires in cytomegalovirus infection. Trimming removed 0 bases from V and 0 bases from J, with 24 bases in between. Germline V gene data show CDR1 as MGHDK and CDR2 as SYGVNS. CDR3 size: 21 residues. J is TRBJ2-1 and V is TRBV25-1; a possible D gene is TRBD2 (5 bases). This receptor was taken from a human donor in good health (CMV status not recorded). Some clones in this sample may be carry-over from other donors' samples. Sequencing was performed on CD8+ T cells from cultured PBMCs, taken from culture after CMV antigen stimulation. The CDR3: CASSEYFRGGKGSASYNEQFF. As DNA, the CDR3 is TGTGCCAGCAGTGAATATTTCCGGGGTGGAAAGGGATCAGCCTCCTACAATGAGCAGTTCTTC.